This TCR beta chain comes out of a study of metastatic and nonmetastatic thyroid tumors. About the research overall: The authors compared repertoires across blood and tumor or nodule tissue from malignant and benign thyroid patients.

Study-wide results and limits: The study reportedly found significantly higher TCR beta diversity in malignant thyroid tumors than benign nodules, in blood and tumor.

A remark on this clone: What it binds is unknown.

TCRdb re-called clones via MiXCR from the PCR reads. Among approximately 4,000 clones, around 25% were seen once, and the ten largest hold 10% to 13%. Every patient underwent thyroid surgery untreated. The sequencing sample was made of tumor tissue. The TCR originated in a male donor with papillary thyroid cancer or a benign thyroid nodule (not recorded which). Some clones in this sample may be carry-over from other donors' samples.

The chain's CDR3 is CASSLVGQTGEQYF. CDR3 in DNA: TGTGCCAGCAGCTTAGTGGGGCAAACGGGCGAGCAGTACTTC. This chain links TRBV11-1 with TRBJ2-7; D might be TRBD1 (5 bases). The V and J ends lost 1 base and 6 bases respectively, with 13 bases between them. The germline V gene encodes CDR1 SGHAT and CDR2 FQDESV (reference sequence). The CDR3 totals 14 residues.